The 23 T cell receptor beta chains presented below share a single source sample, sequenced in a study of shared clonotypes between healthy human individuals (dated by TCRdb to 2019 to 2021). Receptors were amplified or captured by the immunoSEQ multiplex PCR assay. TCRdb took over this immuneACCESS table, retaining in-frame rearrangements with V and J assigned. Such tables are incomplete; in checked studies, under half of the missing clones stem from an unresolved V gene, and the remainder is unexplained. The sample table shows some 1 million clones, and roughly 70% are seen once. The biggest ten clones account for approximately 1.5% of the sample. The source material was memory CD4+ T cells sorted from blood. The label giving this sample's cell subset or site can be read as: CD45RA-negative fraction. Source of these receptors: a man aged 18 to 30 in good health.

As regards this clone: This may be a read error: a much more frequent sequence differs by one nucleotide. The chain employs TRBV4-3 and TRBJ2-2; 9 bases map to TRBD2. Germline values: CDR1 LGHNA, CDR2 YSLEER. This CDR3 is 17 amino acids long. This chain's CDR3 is CASGQDLAGATTGELFF. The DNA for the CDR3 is TGCGCCAGCGGCCAAGATTTAGCGGGAGCCACCACCGGGGAGCTGTTTTTT.

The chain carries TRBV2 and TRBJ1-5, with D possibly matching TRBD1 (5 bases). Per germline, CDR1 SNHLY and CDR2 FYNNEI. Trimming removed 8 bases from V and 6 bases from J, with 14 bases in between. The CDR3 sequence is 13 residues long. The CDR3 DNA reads TGTGCCAGCGGGCGGGGGTTGGGTCAGCCCCAGCATTTT. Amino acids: CASGRGLGQPQHF. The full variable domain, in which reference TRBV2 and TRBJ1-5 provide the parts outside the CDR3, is EPEVTQTPSHQVTQMGQEVILRCVPISNHLYFYWYRQILGQKVEFLVSFYNNEISEKSEIFDDQFSVERPDGSNFTLKIRSTKLEDSAMYFCASGRGLGQPQHFGDGTRLSIL.

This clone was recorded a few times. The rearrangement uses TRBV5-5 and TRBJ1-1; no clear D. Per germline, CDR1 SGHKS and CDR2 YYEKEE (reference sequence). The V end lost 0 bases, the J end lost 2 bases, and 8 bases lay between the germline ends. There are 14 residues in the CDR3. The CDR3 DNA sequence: TGTGCCAGCAGCTTGGATCAGGTTAACACTGAAGCTTTCTTT. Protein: CASSLDQVNTEAFF. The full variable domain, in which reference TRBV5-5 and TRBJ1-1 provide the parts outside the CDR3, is DAGVTQSPTHLIKTRGQQVTLRCSPISGHKSVSWYQQVLGQGPQFIFQYYEKEERGRGNFPDRFSARQFPNYSSELNVNALLLGDSALYLCASSLDQVNTEAFFGQGTRLTVV.

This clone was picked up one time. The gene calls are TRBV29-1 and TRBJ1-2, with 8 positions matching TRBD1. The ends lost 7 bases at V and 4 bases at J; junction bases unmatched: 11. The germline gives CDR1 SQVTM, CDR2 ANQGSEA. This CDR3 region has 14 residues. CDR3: CSAQGQVESYGYTF. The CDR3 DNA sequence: TGCAGCGCCCAGGGACAGGTCGAAAGCTATGGCTACACCTTC.

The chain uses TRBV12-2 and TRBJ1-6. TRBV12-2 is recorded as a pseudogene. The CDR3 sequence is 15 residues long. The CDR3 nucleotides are TGTGCAAGTCGCCCTTATTTCTCCTATAATTCACCCCTCCACTTT. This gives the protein CASRPYFSYNSPLHF.

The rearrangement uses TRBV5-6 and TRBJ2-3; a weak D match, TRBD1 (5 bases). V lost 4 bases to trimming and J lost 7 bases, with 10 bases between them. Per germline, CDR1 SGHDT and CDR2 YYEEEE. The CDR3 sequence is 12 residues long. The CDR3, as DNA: TGTGCCAGCAGCCATCAGGGTAATACGCAGTATTTT. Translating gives CASSHQGNTQYF.

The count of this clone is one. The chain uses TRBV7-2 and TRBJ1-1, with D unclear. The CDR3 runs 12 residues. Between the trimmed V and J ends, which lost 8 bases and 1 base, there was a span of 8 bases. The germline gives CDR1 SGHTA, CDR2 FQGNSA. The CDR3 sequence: CASGQANTEAFF. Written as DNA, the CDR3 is TGTGCCAGCGGGCAGGCGAACACTGAAGCTTTCTTT.

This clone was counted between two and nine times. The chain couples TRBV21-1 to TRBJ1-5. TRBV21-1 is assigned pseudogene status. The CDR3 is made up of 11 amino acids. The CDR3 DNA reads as TGTGCCAGCAGTCCTAATCAGCCCCAGCATTTT. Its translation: CASSPNQPQHF.

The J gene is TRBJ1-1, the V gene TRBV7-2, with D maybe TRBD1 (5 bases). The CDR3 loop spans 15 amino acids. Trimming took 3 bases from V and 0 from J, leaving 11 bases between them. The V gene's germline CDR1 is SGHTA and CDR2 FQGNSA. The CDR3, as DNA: TGTGCCAGCAGCTTGGGCAGGGAGTTGAACACTGAAGCTTTCTTT. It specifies CASSLGRELNTEAFF.

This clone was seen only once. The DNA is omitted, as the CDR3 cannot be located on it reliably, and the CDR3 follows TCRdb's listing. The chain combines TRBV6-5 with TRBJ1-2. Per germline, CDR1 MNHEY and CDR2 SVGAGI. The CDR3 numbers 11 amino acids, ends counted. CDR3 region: CAVGGGSLQAF.

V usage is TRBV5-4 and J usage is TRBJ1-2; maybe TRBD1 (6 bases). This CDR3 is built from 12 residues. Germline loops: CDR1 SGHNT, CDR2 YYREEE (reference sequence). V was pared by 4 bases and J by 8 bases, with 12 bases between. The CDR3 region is CASSNTGSGYTF. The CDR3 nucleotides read TGTGCCAGCAGCAACACAGGGAGCGGCTACACCTTC.

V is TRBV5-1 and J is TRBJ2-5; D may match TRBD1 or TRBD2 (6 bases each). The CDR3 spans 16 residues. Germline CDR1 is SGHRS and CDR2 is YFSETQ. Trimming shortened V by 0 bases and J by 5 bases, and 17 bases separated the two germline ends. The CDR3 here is CASSLASTGAQETQYF. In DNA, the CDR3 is TGCGCCAGCAGCTTGGCCTCAACGGGGGCCCAGGAGACCCAGTACTTC.

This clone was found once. The CDR3, as DNA: TGCGCCAGCAGTGATGGGACAGGCGTTGAAGCTTTCTTT. Translation gives CASSDGTGVEAFF. This chain connects TRBV10-1 to TRBJ1-1, with 8 bases that match TRBD1. The germline gives CDR1 WNHNN, CDR2 SYGVQD (reference sequence). V lost 3 bases, J lost 7 bases, and 4 bases stayed unmatched. This CDR3 has 13 residues.

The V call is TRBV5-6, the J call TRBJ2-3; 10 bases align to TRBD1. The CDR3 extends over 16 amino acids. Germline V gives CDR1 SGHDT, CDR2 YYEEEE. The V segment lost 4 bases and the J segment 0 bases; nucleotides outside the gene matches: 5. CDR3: CASSPPGQGSTDTQYF. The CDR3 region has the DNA TGTGCCAGCAGCCCCCCGGGACAGGGGAGCACAGATACGCAGTATTTT.

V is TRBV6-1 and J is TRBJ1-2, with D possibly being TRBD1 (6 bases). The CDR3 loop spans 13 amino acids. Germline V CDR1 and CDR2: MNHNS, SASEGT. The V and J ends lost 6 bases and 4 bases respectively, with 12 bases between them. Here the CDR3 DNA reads TGTGCCAGCAGAGAGACAGGAGCCTATGGCTACACCTTC. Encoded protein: CASRETGAYGYTF.

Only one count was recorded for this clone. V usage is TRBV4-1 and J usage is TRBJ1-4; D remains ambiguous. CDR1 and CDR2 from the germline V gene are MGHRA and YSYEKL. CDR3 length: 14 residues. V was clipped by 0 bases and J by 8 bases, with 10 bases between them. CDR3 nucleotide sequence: TGCGCCAGCAGCCAAGAAGGGTCTGCAGAAAAACTGTTTTTT. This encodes CASSQEGSAEKLFF.

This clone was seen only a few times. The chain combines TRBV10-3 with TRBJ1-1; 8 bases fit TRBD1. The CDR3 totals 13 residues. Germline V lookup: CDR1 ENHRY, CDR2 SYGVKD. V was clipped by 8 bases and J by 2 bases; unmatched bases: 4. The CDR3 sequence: CAIGDRSNTEAFF. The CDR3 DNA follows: TGTGCCATCGGGGACAGGTCAAACACTGAAGCTTTCTTT.

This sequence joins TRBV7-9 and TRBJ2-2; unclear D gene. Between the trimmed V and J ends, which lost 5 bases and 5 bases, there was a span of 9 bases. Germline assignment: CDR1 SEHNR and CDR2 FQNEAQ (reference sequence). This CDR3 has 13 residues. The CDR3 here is CASSPRRTGELFF. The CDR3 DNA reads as TGTGCCAGCAGCCCCCGCAGGACCGGGGAGCTGTTTTTT.

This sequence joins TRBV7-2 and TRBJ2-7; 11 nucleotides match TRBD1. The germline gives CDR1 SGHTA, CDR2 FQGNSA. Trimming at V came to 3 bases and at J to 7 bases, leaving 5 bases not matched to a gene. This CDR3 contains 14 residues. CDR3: CASSFLGQGAEQYF. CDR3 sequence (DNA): TGTGCCAGCAGCTTTTTAGGACAGGGGGCAGAGCAGTACTTC.

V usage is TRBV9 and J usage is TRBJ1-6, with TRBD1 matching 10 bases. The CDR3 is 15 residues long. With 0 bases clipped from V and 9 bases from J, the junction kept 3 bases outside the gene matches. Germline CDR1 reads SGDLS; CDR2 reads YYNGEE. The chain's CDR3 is CASSVEGQGLSPLHF. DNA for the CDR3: TGTGCCAGCAGCGTAGAGGGACAGGGGCTTTCACCCCTCCACTTT.

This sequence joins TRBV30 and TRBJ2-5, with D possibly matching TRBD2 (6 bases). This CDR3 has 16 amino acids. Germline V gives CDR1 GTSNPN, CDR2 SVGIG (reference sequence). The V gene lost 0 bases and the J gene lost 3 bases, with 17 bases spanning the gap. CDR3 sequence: CAWSVRGWGVKETQYF. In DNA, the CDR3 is TGTGCCTGGAGTGTAAGGGGTTGGGGGGTCAAAGAGACCCAGTACTTC.

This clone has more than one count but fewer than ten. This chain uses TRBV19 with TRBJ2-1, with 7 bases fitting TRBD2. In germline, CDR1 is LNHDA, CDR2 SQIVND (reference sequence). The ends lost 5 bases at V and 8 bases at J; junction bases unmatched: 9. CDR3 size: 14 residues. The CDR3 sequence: CASSLGRVHDEQFF. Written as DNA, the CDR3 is TGTGCCAGTAGTCTAGGGAGGGTACATGATGAGCAGTTCTTC.

The CDR3 is CASSEAVGTFNQPQHF. The CDR3 DNA reads as TGTGCCAGCAGTGAAGCCGTGGGGACCTTCAATCAGCCCCAGCATTTT. The V call is TRBV6-1, the J call TRBJ1-5, with D perhaps TRBD1 (5 bases). This CDR3 region has 16 residues. Germline CDR1 is MNHNS and CDR2 is SASEGT. V was trimmed by 0 bases and J by 3 bases, leaving 12 bases between them.